This T cell receptor beta chain was retrieved from a study of T cell repertoires in cytomegalovirus infection (dated by TCRdb to about 2019). Describing the broader study: Because public TCR beta signatures pointed to carriage of CMV infection together with the matching HLA type, the HLA type of each donor mattered for the analysis.

Including the terminal cysteine and phenylalanine, the CDR3 comprises 12 residues. CDR3 DNA only is kept here, 36 bases in frame from base 1. Deletion took 0 bases off V and 13 bases off J, with a span of 11 bases between the germline ends. Looking up the germline V gene (reference sequence) yields CDR1 SGHNT and CDR2 YYREEE. General conclusions and limits of the study: In both this cohort and an independent roughly 400-donor cohort, the cumulative frequency of public TCR beta family members distinguished carriers of CMV infection plus the relevant HLA type. The ex vivo response was dominated by HLA-C-restricted CMV-specific TCR beta clonotypes, and the single most frequent clonotype in two of eight donors was supplied by these HLA-C-restricted clonotypes.

Sequencing relied on an Illumina HiSeq 1500. TCRdb took the public reads, trimmed them with fastp at Q25, ran MiXCR for clone calling and kept in-frame beta chains. Duplicate CDR3 protein sequences are folded into a single record with the most common DNA and genes. In all, the sample holds 400,000 to 550,000 distinct CDR3 sequences, and 11% of those were seen once. The ten largest clones capture more than 8.5% of the sample. This clonotype has a single count. Its antigen remains undetermined. Nothing much larger sits one base from this clone, and base qualities are not available. A lone read gives weak evidence.

The receptor's source is a human donor in good health (CMV status not recorded). Some clones in this sample may be carry-over from other donors' samples. The sample consisted of PBMCs. The sequence links TRBV5-4 to TRBJ2-1, with the D gene too uncertain to name. Here is the DNA: TGTGCCAGCAGCTTGGATCTTTCCGGACAGTTCTTC. The resulting protein is CASSLDLSGQFF.